This T cell receptor (beta chain) was sequenced during a study of cytotoxic CD8 clonotypes in ibrutinib-treated CLL. Overall study context: Some 25 partial and 2 complete responses; at median around 71 months, about 14 remitted, about twelve progressed. Response sampling took place at median roughly 12 months of treatment, range 6 to 36.

This clone was detected only a few times. Its target is not known. This table comes from immunoSEQ multiplex PCR, and its TCRdb copy is limited to in-frame clones, with some not included. The table shows 150,000 to 250,000 clones, with over 60% occurring only once. The CDR3 loop spans 14 amino acids. V lost 2 bases, J lost 1 base, and 1 base stayed unmatched. From germline, CDR1 is KGHSH and CDR2 LQKENI. General study points: Sustained-remission and progressing patients had unequal sampling times.

V usage is TRBV18 and J usage is TRBJ1-2, with 7 positions matching TRBD1. Material: PBMCs, obtained after 24 months of ibrutinib treatment. The sequence derives from a human donor with chronic lymphocytic leukemia. CDR3 loop: CASSPRDSNYGYTF. CDR3 nucleotides: TGTGCCAGCTCACCAAGGGACAGTAACTATGGCTACACCTTC. Full variable domain (remainder filled in from reference TRBV18 and TRBJ1-2): NAGVMQNPRHLVRRRGQEARLRCSPMKGHSHVYWYRQLPEEGLKFMVYLQKENIIDESGMPKERFSAEFPKEGPSILRIQQVVRGDSAAYFCASSPRDSNYGYTFGSGTRLTVV.